Below are 13 T cell receptor beta chains sequenced from a single sample in a study of memory CD4+ T cells and cytomegalovirus serostatus. Clones were read by immunoSEQ multiplex PCR, and TCRdb kept only the in-frame ones, dropping some. The repertoire holds about 47,000 clones, 60% to 80% seen once, with 1.2% in the top ten. The sort gate was single viable CD3+CD4+CD8-CD45RO+ cells for memory CD4+ T cells. Sequencing used memory CD4+ T cells from blood. Receptors originate from an adult in good health and CMV-seropositive.

This chain joins TRBV4-3 and TRBJ1-6, with TRBD1 matching over 7 bases. Germline CDR1 reads LGHNA; CDR2 reads YSLEER. The ends lost 0 bases at V and 8 bases at J; junction bases unmatched: 4. This CDR3 has 15 amino acids. For the CDR3, the DNA is TGCGCCAGCAGCCAAGACGCTCAGGGGGATTCACCCCTCCACTTT. Translated, it gives CASSQDAQGDSPLHF.

This clone was detected once. The germline gene is not matched at one end of the junction; a read error may be the cause. The V call is TRBV7-7, the J call TRBJ2-5; D might be TRBD2 (6 bases). The germline gives CDR1 SSHAT, CDR2 FNYEAQ (reference sequence). The CDR3 length is 14 residues. In nucleotides, the CDR3 is TGTGCTAGCAGCCCGTCGACTAGTATGGAGACCCAGTACTTC. Translating it yields CASSPSTSMETQYF.

The rearrangement uses TRBV10-3 and TRBJ2-1; D is perhaps TRBD2 (6 bases). This CDR3 comprises 17 residues. The V end was cut by 4 bases, the J end by 0 bases, with 16 bases between. The V gene's germline CDR1 is ENHRY and CDR2 SYGVKD. The CDR3: CAISAYPDGSSYNEQFF. The DNA of the CDR3 is TGTGCCATCAGTGCTTACCCGGACGGGAGCTCCTACAATGAGCAGTTCTTC.

This clone was detected once. The rearrangement links TRBV21-1 to TRBJ2-7; the listed D gene, TRBD2, was not tested against the DNA. TRBV21-1 is described as a pseudogene. The CDR3 has 15 residues. The CDR3, as DNA: TGTGCCAGCAGCCCCAAGGGCGGAGGCCACTACGAGCAGTACTTC. Residues: CASSPKGGGHYEQYF.

This clone appeared a few times. This chain links TRBV6-5 with TRBJ1-5, with D maybe TRBD1 (5 bases). The germline gives CDR1 MNHEY, CDR2 SVGAGI. This CDR3 contains 15 residues. The V end was cut by 0 bases, the J end by 5 bases, with 11 bases between. The CDR3 DNA follows: TGTGCCAGCAGTTACTCTGCAGGGCTTTATCAGCCCCAGCATTTT. Its translation: CASSYSAGLYQPQHF.

The rearrangement joins TRBV19 to TRBJ1-1; maybe TRBD1 (5 bases). Germline V gene data show CDR1 as LNHDA and CDR2 as SQIVND (reference sequence). V was trimmed by 3 bases and J by 4 bases, leaving 9 bases between them. The CDR3 totals 13 residues. CDR3 nucleotide sequence: TGTGCCAGTAGTATCCTAGGGGCCACTGAAGCTTTCTTT. Encoded protein: CASSILGATEAFF. Together with reference TRBV19 and TRBJ1-1, the CDR3 gives the full variable domain: DGGITQSPKYLFRKEGQNVTLSCEQNLNHDAMYWYRQDPGQGLRLIYYSQIVNDFQKGDIAEGYSVSREKKESFPLTVTSAQKNPTAFYLCASSILGATEAFFGQGTRLTVV.

The chain uses TRBV5-1 and TRBJ1-1, with D hard to call. The germline V gene encodes CDR1 SGHRS and CDR2 YFSETQ. Trimming pared 2 bases from V and 5 bases from J, leaving 10 bases between. The CDR3 is 13 residues long. The CDR3 reads CASSLLGMTEAFF. The CDR3 nucleotides are TGCGCCAGCAGCTTATTGGGGATGACTGAAGCTTTCTTT.

This rearrangement joins TRBV29-1 to TRBJ2-4; D not resolved. CDR1 is SQVTM and CDR2 is ANQGSEA in the germline V gene. The CDR3 loop spans 14 amino acids. The ends were cut back, 4 bases at V and 0 bases at J, with 10 bases in the middle. The CDR3 here is CSVVYILAKNIQYF. In DNA form, the CDR3 reads TGCAGCGTTGTTTATATTCTAGCCAAAAACATTCAGTACTTC. The whole variable domain, filled in from reference TRBV29-1 and TRBJ2-4, reads SAVISQKPSRDICQRGTSLTIQCQVDSQVTMMFWYRQQPGQSLTLIATANQGSEATYESGFVIDKFPISRPNLTFSTLTVSNMSPEDSSIYLCSVVYILAKNIQYFGAGTRLSVL.

The CDR3: CASRPGGMYQETQYF. CDR3 nucleotide sequence: TGTGCCAGCAGGCCAGGGGGCATGTACCAAGAGACCCAGTACTTC. The chain has TRBV6-1 and TRBJ2-5, with TRBD1 matching over 8 bases. The trim removed 6 bases at V and 0 bases at J, leaving 6 bases unmatched. Germline CDR1 reads MNHNS; CDR2 reads SASEGT. This CDR3 spans 15 amino acids.

The V call is TRBV5-1, the J call TRBJ1-2; D gene unclear. V was pared by 0 bases and J by 2 bases, with 5 bases between. The germline V gene encodes CDR1 SGHRS and CDR2 YFSETQ. The CDR3 consists of 13 residues. The chain's CDR3 is CASSLGENYGYTF. For the CDR3, the DNA is TGCGCCAGCAGCTTGGGAGAAAACTATGGCTACACCTTC. Variable domain in full (rest from reference TRBV5-1 and TRBJ1-2): KAGVTQTPRYLIKTRGQQVTLSCSPISGHRSVSWYQQTPGQGLQFLFEYFSETQRNKGNFPGRFSGRQFSNSRSEMNVSTLELGDSALYLCASSLGENYGYTFGSGTRLTVV.

The rearrangement joins TRBV2 to TRBJ2-2, with 8 bases identical to TRBD2. The CDR3 has 14 residues. Trimming removed 7 bases from V and 2 bases from J; junction bases left unmatched: 3. CDR1 and CDR2 (germline): SNHLY, FYNNEI. CDR3 DNA: TGTGCCAGCAAGGGACTAGATAACACCGGGGAGCTGTTTTTT. Amino acids: CASKGLDNTGELFF.

This rearrangement joins TRBV7-2 to TRBJ2-5; 7 positions agree with TRBD1. Germline V CDR1 and CDR2: SGHTA, FQGNSA. V shed 5 bases, J shed 5 bases, and the junction held 5 bases outside the gene matches. The CDR3 sequence is 13 residues long. The CDR3 spells CASSPTGEETQYF. CDR3 DNA sequence: TGTGCCAGCAGCCCAACAGGGGAGGAGACCCAGTACTTC. Drawing the rest from reference TRBV7-2 and TRBJ2-5, the complete variable domain is GAGVSQSPSNKVTEKGKDVELRCDPISGHTALYWYRQSLGQGLEFLIYFQGNSAPDKSGLPSDRFSAERTGGSVSTLTIQRTQQEDSAVYLCASSPTGEETQYFGPGTRLLVL.

The chain has TRBV13 and TRBJ2-7; 10 bases align to TRBD1. The length of the CDR3 is 13 residues. Germline V gives CDR1 PRHDT, CDR2 FYEKMQ (reference sequence). J gave up 4 bases and V 5 bases, and 2 bases lay outside the gene matches. CDR3 in DNA: TGTGCCAGCAGCCCGGGACAGGGGTACGAGCAGTACTTC. This translates into CASSPGQGYEQYF.